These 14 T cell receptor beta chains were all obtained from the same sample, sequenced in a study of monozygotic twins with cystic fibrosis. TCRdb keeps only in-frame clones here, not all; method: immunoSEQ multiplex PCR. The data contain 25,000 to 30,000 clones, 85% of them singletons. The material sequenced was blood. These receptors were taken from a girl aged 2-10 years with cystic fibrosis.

The CDR3 region has the DNA TGTGCCAGCAGCTTGGTGGCAGGGAACGAGCAGTACTTC. This gives the protein CASSLVAGNEQYF. J is TRBJ2-7 and V is TRBV5-5, with D possibly matching TRBD1 (5 bases). The germline gives CDR1 SGHKS, CDR2 YYEKEE (reference sequence). Deletions cut 0 bases from V and 5 bases from J, with 9 bases between. This CDR3 has 13 amino acids.

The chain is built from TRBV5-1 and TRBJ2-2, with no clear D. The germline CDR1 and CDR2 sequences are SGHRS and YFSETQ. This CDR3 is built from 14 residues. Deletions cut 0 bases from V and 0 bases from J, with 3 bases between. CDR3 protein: CASSLDSNTGELFF. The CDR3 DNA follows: TGCGCCAGCAGCTTGGATTCGAACACCGGGGAGCTGTTTTTT.

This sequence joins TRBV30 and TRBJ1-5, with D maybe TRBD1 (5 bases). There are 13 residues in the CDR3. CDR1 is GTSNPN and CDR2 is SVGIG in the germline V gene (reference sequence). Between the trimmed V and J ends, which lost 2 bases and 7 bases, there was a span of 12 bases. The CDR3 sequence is CAWSLQEGQPQHF. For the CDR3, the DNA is TGTGCCTGGAGTTTACAGGAGGGACAGCCCCAGCATTTT.

The CDR3 loop reads CASSHGAEAFF. The DNA for the CDR3 is TGTGCCAGCAGCCATGGGGCTGAAGCTTTCTTT. The chain uses TRBV5-4 and TRBJ1-1; no clear D. Trimming cost V 4 bases and J 6 bases, with 7 bases left between them. CDR1 and CDR2 from the germline V gene are SGHNT and YYREEE (reference sequence). This CDR3 is 11 amino acids long.

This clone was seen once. The CDR3, as DNA: TGTGCCAGCAGTCCGGGGACAGGGGAGGATCAGCCCCAGCATTTT. Protein product: CASSPGTGEDQPQHF. The rearrangement uses TRBV7-8 and TRBJ1-5, with 10 bases that match TRBD1. The CDR3 extends over 15 amino acids. J lost 5 bases, V lost 6 bases, and 7 bases had no gene match. Germline loops: CDR1 SGHVS, CDR2 FQNEAQ.

This chain's CDR3 is CASSIRTGTGYNEQFF. Written as DNA, the CDR3 is TGTGCCAGTAGTATTCGCACCGGGACAGGGTACAATGAGCAGTTCTTC. This chain joins TRBV19 and TRBJ2-1; the match to TRBD1 covers 9 bases. The CDR3 sequence is 16 residues long. Germline V CDR1 and CDR2: LNHDA, SQIVND (reference sequence). Trimming at V came to 3 bases and at J to 4 bases, leaving 7 bases not matched to a gene.

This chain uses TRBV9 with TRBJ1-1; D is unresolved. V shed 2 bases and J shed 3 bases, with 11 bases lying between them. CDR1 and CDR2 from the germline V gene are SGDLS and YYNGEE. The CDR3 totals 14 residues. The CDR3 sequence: CASSVASRYTEAFF. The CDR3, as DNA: TGTGCCAGCAGCGTGGCCAGCCGATACACTGAAGCTTTCTTT.

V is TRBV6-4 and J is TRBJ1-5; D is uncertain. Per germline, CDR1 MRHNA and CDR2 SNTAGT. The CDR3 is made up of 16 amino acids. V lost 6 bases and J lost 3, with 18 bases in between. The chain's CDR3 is CASSPRTGPPNQPQHF. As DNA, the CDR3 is TGTGCCAGCAGCCCACGGACTGGCCCACCCAATCAGCCCCAGCATTTT.

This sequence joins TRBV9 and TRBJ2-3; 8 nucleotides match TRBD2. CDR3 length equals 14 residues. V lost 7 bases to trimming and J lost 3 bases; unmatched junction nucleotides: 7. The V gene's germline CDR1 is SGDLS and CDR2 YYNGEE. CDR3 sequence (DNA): TGTGCCAGCTCCGGGGGGGGGACTACAGATACGCAGTATTTT. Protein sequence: CASSGGGTTDTQYF.

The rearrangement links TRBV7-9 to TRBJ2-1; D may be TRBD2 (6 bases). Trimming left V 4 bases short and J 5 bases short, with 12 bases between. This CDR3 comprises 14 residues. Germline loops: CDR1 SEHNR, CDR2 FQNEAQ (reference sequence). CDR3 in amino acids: CASSSISGHNEQFF. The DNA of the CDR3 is TGTGCCAGCAGCTCAATTAGCGGCCACAATGAGCAGTTCTTC.

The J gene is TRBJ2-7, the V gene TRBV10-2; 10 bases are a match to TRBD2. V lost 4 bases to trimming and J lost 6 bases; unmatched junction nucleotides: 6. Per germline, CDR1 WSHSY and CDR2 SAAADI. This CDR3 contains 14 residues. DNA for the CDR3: TGCGCCAGCAGTGCGGTCGCTAGCGGGGGCGAGCAGTACTTC. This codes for CASSAVASGGEQYF.

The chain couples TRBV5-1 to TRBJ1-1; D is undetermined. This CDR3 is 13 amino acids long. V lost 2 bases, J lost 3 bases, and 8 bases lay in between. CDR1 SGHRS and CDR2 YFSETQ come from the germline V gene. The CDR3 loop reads CASSFERDTEAFF. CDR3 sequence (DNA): TGCGCCAGCAGCTTTGAGCGGGACACTGAAGCTTTCTTT.

The CDR3, as DNA: TGTGCCAGCAGTGAACTTCGCTCTAGCTCTGGAAACACCATATATTTT. Amino acid sequence: CASSELRSSSGNTIYF. The V call is TRBV2, the J call TRBJ1-3; no definite D call. The CDR3 has 16 amino acids. The V end lost 2 bases, the J end lost 0 bases, and 11 bases lay between the germline ends. The germline gives CDR1 SNHLY, CDR2 FYNNEI. Full variable domain (outside the CDR3, taken from reference TRBV2 and TRBJ1-3): EPEVTQTPSHQVTQMGQEVILRCVPISNHLYFYWYRQILGQKVEFLVSFYNNEISEKSEIFDDQFSVERPDGSNFTLKIRSTKLEDSAMYFCASSELRSSSGNTIYFGEGSWLTVV.

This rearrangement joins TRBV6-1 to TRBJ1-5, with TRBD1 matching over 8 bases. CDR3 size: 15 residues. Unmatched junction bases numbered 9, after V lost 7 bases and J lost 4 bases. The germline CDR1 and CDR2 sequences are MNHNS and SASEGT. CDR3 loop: CASTLDRDGNQPQHF. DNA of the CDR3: TGTGCCAGCACATTGGACAGGGATGGTAATCAGCCCCAGCATTTT.